The next 17 T cell receptor beta chains were all read from a single sample in a study of blood T cell repertoires in COVID-19 (dated by TCRdb to 2020 to 2022). Receptor amplification or capture employed the immunoSEQ multiplex PCR assay. This immuneACCESS table, as held by TCRdb, lists in-frame sequences with V and J called but not all clones. Of the missing ones, under half trace to an unresolved V gene in checked studies; the others have no known cause. The sample includes more than 110,000 clones, with 75% to 85% observed a single time. The ten largest clones capture about 4.2% of the sample. The sequenced sample was peripheral blood. The source is a woman of 80 years or more with acute or convalescent COVID-19.

This chain uses TRBV11-2 with TRBJ2-1, with a weak D call TRBD1 (6 bases). Germline values: CDR1 SGHAT, CDR2 FQNNGV. The V and J ends lost 4 bases and 0 bases respectively, with 13 bases between them. The CDR3 is 16 residues long. Written as DNA, the CDR3 is TGTGCCAGCAGCTACGCCAGGGGAAGCTCCTACAATGAGCAGTTCTTC. Residues: CASSYARGSSYNEQFF.

This chain joins TRBV7-8 and TRBJ1-2, with 8 bases fitting TRBD1. CDR1 is SGHVS and CDR2 is FQNEAQ in the germline V gene. With 0 bases clipped from V and 2 bases from J, the junction kept 2 bases outside the gene matches. The CDR3 is 15 amino acids. DNA for the CDR3: TGTGCCAGCAGCTTAGCGACAGGGGTGAACTATGGCTACACCTTC. Protein: CASSLATGVNYGYTF.

The J gene is TRBJ2-7, the V gene TRBV5-1, with 10 bases that match TRBD2. Germline loops: CDR1 SGHRS, CDR2 YFSETQ. CDR3 length equals 19 residues. V shed 4 bases, J shed 5 bases, and the junction held 21 bases outside the gene matches. The CDR3 nucleotides are TGCGCCAGCAGCCTCCCGGGACGGACACTAGCGGGGAGGGGAAACGAGCAGTACTTC. Its protein is CASSLPGRTLAGRGNEQYF.

The chain uses TRBV7-9 and TRBJ2-3, with 8 bases that match TRBD2. V lost 4 bases, J lost 0 bases, and 0 bases stayed unmatched. The CDR3 runs to 14 residues. Germline CDR1 is SEHNR and CDR2 is FQNEAQ (reference sequence). The CDR3 DNA follows: TGTGCCAGCAGCTCTAGCGGGAGCACAGATACGCAGTATTTT. Amino acids: CASSSSGSTDTQYF.

J is TRBJ2-2 and V is TRBV7-8; TRBD1 might be the D (5 bases). The CDR3 has 15 amino acids. The ends were cut back, 1 base at V and 2 bases at J, with 8 bases in the middle. Per the germline V gene, CDR1 is SGHVS and CDR2 is FQNEAQ. As DNA, the CDR3 is TGTGCCAGCAGCTTAGACAGGATAAACACCGGGGAGCTGTTTTTT. Its translation: CASSLDRINTGELFF. Full variable domain (outside the CDR3, taken from reference TRBV7-8 and TRBJ2-2): GAGVSQSPRYKVAKRGQDVALRCDPISGHVSLFWYQQALGQGPEFLTYFQNEAQLDKSGLPSDRFFAERPEGSVSTLKIQRTQQEDSAVYLCASSLDRINTGELFFGEGSRLTVL.

Only one count was recorded for this clone. No DNA is shown, since the ends of the CDR3 on it are uncertain; the CDR3 is the one TCRdb lists. This chain uses TRBV11-2 with TRBJ1-2. Germline lookup yields CDR1 SGHAT and CDR2 FQNNGV. The CDR3 extends over 13 residues, inclusive of both ends. The CDR3 spells CASSLNFGEDYTF.

This clone was detected a few times. The chain recombines TRBV20-1 with TRBJ2-3; D unclear. CDR1 is DFQATT and CDR2 is SNEGSKA in the germline V gene (reference sequence). The CDR3 covers 10 residues. The CDR3: CTTHLVPQYF. CDR3 DNA: TGCACCACGCACCTAGTTCCGCAGTATTTT.

The chain has TRBV7-9 and TRBJ2-3, with D perhaps TRBD1 (5 bases). CDR3 length equals 16 residues. Germline lookup yields CDR1 SEHNR and CDR2 FQNEAQ (reference sequence). Trimming shortened V by 5 bases and J by 0 bases, and 15 bases separated the two germline ends. The DNA for the CDR3 is TGTGCCAGCAGCCTACCACAGGATTCAAGCACAGATACGCAGTATTTT. This gives the protein CASSLPQDSSTDTQYF.

Here the CDR3 DNA reads TGTGCCAGCAGCCAATCCGGTGTGGCGGGACAGTACGAGCAGTACTTC. Its translation: CASSQSGVAGQYEQYF. V usage is TRBV16 and J usage is TRBJ2-7, with D perhaps TRBD1 (7 bases). The length of the CDR3 is 16 residues. V dropped 0 bases and J dropped 4 bases, with 16 bases sitting between them. Germline CDR1 KGHSY, CDR2 FQNENV. Supplemented by reference TRBV16 and TRBJ2-7, the full variable domain reads GEEVAQTPKHLVRGEGQKAKLYCAPIKGHSYVFWYQQVLKNEFKFLISFQNENVFDETGMPKERFSAKCLPNSPCSLEIQATKLEDSAVYFCASSQSGVAGQYEQYFGPGTRLTVT.

The chain employs TRBV5-1 and TRBJ2-3, with 12 bases aligning to TRBD2. V was pared by 0 bases and J by 1 base, with 9 bases of the junction left unmatched. The CDR3 is 19 residues long. Germline V CDR1 and CDR2: SGHRS, YFSETQ. The DNA for the CDR3 is TGCGCCAGCAGCTTGGCCTTGTCTAGCGGGGGGGCCGGCACAGATACGCAGTATTTT. The encoded protein is CASSLALSSGGAGTDTQYF.

The gene calls are TRBV21-1 and TRBJ2-1; no check of the table's D call, TRBD2, against the DNA was made. TRBV21-1 is a pseudogene locus. The CDR3 totals 15 residues. CDR3 loop: CASSKSVAGGLEQFF. The CDR3 DNA reads as TGTGCCAGCAGCAAATCAGTAGCGGGGGGGCTTGAGCAGTTCTTC.

This chain connects TRBV18 to TRBJ1-5; possibly TRBD1 for D (5 bases). V lost 2 bases and J lost 8, with 13 bases in between. Looked up from germline, CDR1 is KGHSH and CDR2 is LQKENI. The CDR3 extends over 14 amino acids. CDR3 loop: CASSPGGGSEPQHF. Here the CDR3 DNA reads TGTGCCAGCTCACCAGGGGGGGGTTCTGAGCCCCAGCATTTT.

This chain uses TRBV6-1 with TRBJ2-7, with D possibly TRBD1 on 6 matching bases. This CDR3 is built from 16 residues. From germline, CDR1 is MNHNS and CDR2 SASEGT. The germline V and J ends were trimmed by 2 bases and 1 base, with 15 bases remaining between them. The CDR3: CASSEWGTGWSYEQYF. The CDR3 nucleotides read TGTGCCAGCAGTGAATGGGGTACAGGGTGGTCCTACGAGCAGTACTTC.

The chain recombines TRBV4-1 with TRBJ1-2, with a weak D call TRBD1 (6 bases). Trimming took off 0 bases at V and 8 bases at J, with 13 bases between the two ends. The CDR3 sequence is 14 residues long. The germline V gene has CDR1 MGHRA and CDR2 YSYEKL. The CDR3 reads CASSQETGPRGYTF. The CDR3 DNA is TGCGCCAGCAGCCAAGAAACAGGGCCGAGAGGCTACACCTTC.

This clone was seen once. This chain connects TRBV19 to TRBJ2-1, with 8 bases matching TRBD1. There are 14 residues in the CDR3. Trimming removed 7 bases from V and 4 bases from J; junction bases left unmatched: 6. Germline V gives CDR1 LNHDA, CDR2 SQIVND (reference sequence). The CDR3 DNA is TGTGCCAGTAATGACAGGGGACCATACAATGAGCAGTTCTTC. It yields the protein CASNDRGPYNEQFF. The variable domain in full, completed from reference TRBV19 and TRBJ2-1, reads DGGITQSPKYLFRKEGQNVTLSCEQNLNHDAMYWYRQDPGQGLRLIYYSQIVNDFQKGDIAEGYSVSREKKESFPLTVTSAQKNPTAFYLCASNDRGPYNEQFFGPGTRLTVL.

J is TRBJ1-3 and V is TRBV7-6; D gene uncertain. The CDR3 is 14 amino acids. Trimming shortened V by 5 bases and J by 0 bases, and 8 bases separated the two germline ends. Germline V lookup: CDR1 SGHVS, CDR2 FNYEAQ. The DNA for the CDR3 is TGTGCCAGCAGCCTCCCCTCCTCTGGAAACACCATATATTTT. Translated, it gives CASSLPSSGNTIYF.

The rearrangement uses TRBV20-1 and TRBJ1-5; 8 nucleotides align to TRBD1. The ends lost 3 bases at V and 6 bases at J; junction bases unmatched: 10. The CDR3 length is 15 residues. Germline CDR1 DFQATT, CDR2 SNEGSKA (reference sequence). The CDR3 here is CSASPGGAVRQPQHF. CDR3 DNA sequence: TGCAGTGCTAGTCCAGGGGGCGCGGTACGTCAGCCCCAGCATTTT.